Reported below is one T cell receptor (beta chain). This sample is part of a study of beta chain features in type 1 diabetes. Sequencing targeted expressed TCRB transcripts, as all isolated RNA had been reverse transcribed. The assay was immunoSEQ multiplex PCR, and TCRdb's table has in-frame clones only and misses some. The sample has under 450,000 clones, more than 12% seen once. Germline assignment: CDR1 GTSNPN and CDR2 SVGIG (reference sequence). Trimming cost V 1 base and J 4 bases, with 10 bases left between them. CDR3 size: 13 residues. The TCR sequence derives from a woman between 18 and 29 years old in good health. The rearrangement uses TRBV30 and TRBJ2-5; weak D call: TRBD2 (6 bases). Sample: naive CD4+ T cells from blood. The CDR3 sequence is CAWSEGLVETQYF. The CDR3, as DNA: TGTGCCTGGAGTGAGGGACTTGTAGAGACCCAGTACTTC.